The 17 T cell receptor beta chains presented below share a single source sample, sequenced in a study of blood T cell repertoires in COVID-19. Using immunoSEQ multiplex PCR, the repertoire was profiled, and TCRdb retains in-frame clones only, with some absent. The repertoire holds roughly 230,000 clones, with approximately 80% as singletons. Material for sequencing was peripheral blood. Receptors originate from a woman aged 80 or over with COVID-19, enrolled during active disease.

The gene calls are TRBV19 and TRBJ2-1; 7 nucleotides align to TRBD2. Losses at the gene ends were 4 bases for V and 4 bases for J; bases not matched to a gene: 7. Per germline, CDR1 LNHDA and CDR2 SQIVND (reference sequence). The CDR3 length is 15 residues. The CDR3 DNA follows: TGTGCCAGTAGTAGGGGGGAGGGCCTATACAATGAGCAGTTCTTC. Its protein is CASSRGEGLYNEQFF.

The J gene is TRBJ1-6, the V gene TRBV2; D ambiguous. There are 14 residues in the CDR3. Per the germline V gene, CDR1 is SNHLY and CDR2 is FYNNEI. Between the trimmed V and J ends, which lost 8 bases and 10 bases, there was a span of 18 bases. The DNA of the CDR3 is TGTGCCAGCGGTGGCGAGTTTCCGGGATCACCCCTCCACTTT. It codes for CASGGEFPGSPLHF. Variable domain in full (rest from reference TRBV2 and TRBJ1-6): EPEVTQTPSHQVTQMGQEVILRCVPISNHLYFYWYRQILGQKVEFLVSFYNNEISEKSEIFDDQFSVERPDGSNFTLKIRSTKLEDSAMYFCASGGEFPGSPLHFGNGTRLTVT.

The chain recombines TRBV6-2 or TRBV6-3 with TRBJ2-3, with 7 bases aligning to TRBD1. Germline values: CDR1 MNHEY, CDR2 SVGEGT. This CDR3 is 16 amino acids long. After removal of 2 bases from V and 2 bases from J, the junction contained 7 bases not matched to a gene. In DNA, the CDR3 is TGTGCCAGCAGTTACGACCCGACAGGGCCCACAGATACGCAGTATTTT. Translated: CASSYDPTGPTDTQYF.

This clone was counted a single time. CDR3 region: CASSIPRGLGYGYTF. The CDR3 coding sequence is TGTGCCAGTAGTATACCCAGGGGGCTTGGCTATGGCTACACCTTC. This chain links TRBV19 with TRBJ1-2; TRBD1 agrees at 8 bases. The CDR3 length is 15 residues. The V gene's germline CDR1 is LNHDA and CDR2 SQIVND (reference sequence). The V and J ends lost 2 bases and 4 bases, in that order; junction bases with no gene match: 6.

The CDR3 is CASSGQIGSLRDSPLHF. The CDR3 DNA reads TGTGCCAGCAGTGGTCAAATAGGGAGTCTTAGAGATTCACCCCTCCACTTT. This chain joins TRBV6-4 and TRBJ1-6; D not certain. V dropped 4 bases and J dropped 8 bases, with 21 bases sitting between them. The CDR3 length is 17 residues. The germline CDR1 and CDR2 sequences are MRHNA and SNTAGT.

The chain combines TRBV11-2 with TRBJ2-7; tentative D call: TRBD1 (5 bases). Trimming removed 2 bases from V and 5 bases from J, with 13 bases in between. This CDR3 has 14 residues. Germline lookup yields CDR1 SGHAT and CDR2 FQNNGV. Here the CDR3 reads CASSLQGGVDEQYF. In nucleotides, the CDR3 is TGTGCCAGCAGCTTACAGGGTGGGGTGGACGAGCAGTACTTC.

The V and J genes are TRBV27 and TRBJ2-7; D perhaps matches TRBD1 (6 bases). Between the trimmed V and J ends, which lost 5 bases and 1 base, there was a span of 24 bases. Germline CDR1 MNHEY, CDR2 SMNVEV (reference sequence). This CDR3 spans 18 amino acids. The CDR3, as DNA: TGTGCCAGCAGTCCTCGGGACACCTCCTCGGGCTTTTCCTACGAGCAGTACTTC. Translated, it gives CASSPRDTSSGFSYEQYF.

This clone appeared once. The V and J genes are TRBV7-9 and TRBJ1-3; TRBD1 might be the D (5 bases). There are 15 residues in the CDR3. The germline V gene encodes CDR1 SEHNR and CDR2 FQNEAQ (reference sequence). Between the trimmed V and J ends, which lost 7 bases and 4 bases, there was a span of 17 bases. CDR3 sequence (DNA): TGTGCCAGCACCTTCCCCGGGACTTCGGGAAACACCATATATTTT. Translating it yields CASTFPGTSGNTIYF.

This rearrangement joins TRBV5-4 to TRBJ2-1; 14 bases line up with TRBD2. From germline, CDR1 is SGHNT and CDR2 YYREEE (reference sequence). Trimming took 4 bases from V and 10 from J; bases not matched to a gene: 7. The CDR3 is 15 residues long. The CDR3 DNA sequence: TGTGCCAGCAGCAAGACTAGCGGGGGGGCCGGGGAGCAGTTCTTC. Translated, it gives CASSKTSGGAGEQFF.

CDR3 sequence reads: CASRGTGGQPQHF. In DNA, the CDR3 is TGTGCCAGCAGGGGGACAGGGGGACAGCCCCAGCATTTT. This chain joins TRBV6-5 and TRBJ1-5; 11 nucleotides agree with TRBD1. Germline loops: CDR1 MNHEY, CDR2 SVGAGI. With 6 bases clipped from V and 7 bases from J, the junction kept 2 bases outside the gene matches. The CDR3 consists of 13 residues.

Here the CDR3 DNA reads TGTGCCAGCTCACAGGAGCAGGGTGGTGAAAAACTGTTTTTT. This encodes CASSQEQGGEKLFF. The genes are TRBV18 and TRBJ1-4, with a weak D call TRBD1 (5 bases). The V end lost 4 bases, the J end lost 7 bases, and 13 bases lay between the germline ends. The CDR3 is 14 residues long. Looked up from germline, CDR1 is KGHSH and CDR2 is LQKENI.

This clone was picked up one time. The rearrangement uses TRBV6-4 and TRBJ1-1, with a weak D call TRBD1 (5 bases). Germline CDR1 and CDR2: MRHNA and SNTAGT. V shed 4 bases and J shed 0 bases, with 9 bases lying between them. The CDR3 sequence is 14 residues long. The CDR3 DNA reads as TGTGCCAGCAGTGCCACAGGATTGAACACTGAAGCTTTCTTT. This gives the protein CASSATGLNTEAFF.

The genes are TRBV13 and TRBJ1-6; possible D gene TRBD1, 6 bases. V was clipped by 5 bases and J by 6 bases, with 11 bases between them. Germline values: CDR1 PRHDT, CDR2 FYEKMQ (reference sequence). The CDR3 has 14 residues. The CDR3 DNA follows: TGTGCCAGCAGCCGCGGACAGAGTAATTCACCCCTCCACTTT. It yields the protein CASSRGQSNSPLHF. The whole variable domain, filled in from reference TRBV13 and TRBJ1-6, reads AAGVIQSPRHLIKEKRETATLKCYPIPRHDTVYWYQQGPGQDPQFLISFYEKMQSDKGSIPDRFSAQQFSDYHSELNMSSLELGDSALYFCASSRGQSNSPLHFGNGTRLTVT.

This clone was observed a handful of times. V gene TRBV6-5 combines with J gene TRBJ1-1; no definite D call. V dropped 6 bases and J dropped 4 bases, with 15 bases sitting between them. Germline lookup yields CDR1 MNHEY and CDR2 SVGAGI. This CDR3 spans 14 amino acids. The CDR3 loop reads CASSSFLTGTEAFF. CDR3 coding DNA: TGTGCCAGCAGCTCCTTTTTGACGGGCACTGAAGCTTTCTTT.

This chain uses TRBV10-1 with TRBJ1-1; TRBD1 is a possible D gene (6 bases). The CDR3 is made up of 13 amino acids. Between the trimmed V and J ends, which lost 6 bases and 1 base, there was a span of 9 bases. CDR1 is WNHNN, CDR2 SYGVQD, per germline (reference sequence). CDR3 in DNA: TGCGCCAGCAGACAGGGTGGGAACACTGAAGCTTTCTTT. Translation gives CASRQGGNTEAFF.

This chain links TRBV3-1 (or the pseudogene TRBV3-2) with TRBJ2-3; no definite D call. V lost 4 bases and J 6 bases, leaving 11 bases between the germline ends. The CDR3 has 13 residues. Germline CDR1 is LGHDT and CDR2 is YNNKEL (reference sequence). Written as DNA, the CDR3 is TGTGCCAGCAGCCTAAATACACCGGATACGCAGTATTTT. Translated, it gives CASSLNTPDTQYF.

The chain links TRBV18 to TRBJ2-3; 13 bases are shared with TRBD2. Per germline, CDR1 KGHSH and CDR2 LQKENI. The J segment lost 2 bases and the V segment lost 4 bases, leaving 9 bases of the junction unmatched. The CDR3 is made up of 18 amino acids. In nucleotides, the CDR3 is TGTGCCAGCTCACTCATGGAGACTAGCGGGGGGACCACAGATACGCAGTATTTT. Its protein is CASSLMETSGGTTDTQYF.